Listed here are 30 T cell receptor beta chains from one sample, sequenced in a study of T cells in Graves' hyperthyroidism and ophthalmopathy. RNA transcripts yielded amplified TCR beta CDR3 regions. The HTBI set primed first-round TCR CDR3 RT-PCR. TCRdb recomputed calls from the multiplex PCR reads with MiXCR, one row per CDR3 protein. The sample records about 420,000 distinct CDR3 sequences, approximately 15% being singletons. Sample: blood. The receptors stem from a woman aged 18-35 years with Graves' hyperthyroidism.

The chain couples TRBV12-3 or TRBV12-4 to TRBJ1-2; D is ambiguous. V lost 6 bases and J lost 4, with 18 bases in between. The CDR3 sequence is 15 residues long. CDR3 amino acids: CASRPGGSVGYGYTF. The CDR3 DNA is TGTGCCAGCAGACCCGGAGGATCTGTCGGCTATGGCTACACCTTC.

The chain is built from TRBV7-3 and TRBJ1-6, with D hard to call. Germline CDR1 reads SGHTA; CDR2 reads FQGTGA. This CDR3 contains 14 residues. Trimming removed 2 bases from V and 10 bases from J, with 12 bases in between. CDR3 region: CASSLLSRGSPLHF. The DNA for the CDR3 is TGTGCCAGCAGCTTATTGTCTCGTGGATCACCCCTCCACTTT.

This clonotype showed up just a few times. This chain uses TRBV5-1 with TRBJ1-3; D is possibly TRBD1 (6 bases). V shed 4 bases and J shed 4 bases, with 21 bases lying between them. Germline V CDR1 and CDR2: SGHRS, YFSETQ. This CDR3 spans 17 amino acids. CDR3 in amino acids: CASSPRGTGTSGNTIYF. The CDR3 DNA is TGCGCCAGCAGCCCTCGGGGAACCGGGACATCCGGAAACACCATATATTTT.

This clonotype was counted many times. CDR3 DNA sequence: TGTGCCAGCAGCTCGGACGGACAAGAGACCCAGTACTTC. It yields the protein CASSSDGQETQYF. This chain links TRBV7-9 with TRBJ2-5, with D uncertain. The CDR3 contains 13 residues. Trimming stripped 4 bases from V and 2 bases from J, with 8 bases between. Germline CDR1 reads SEHNR; CDR2 reads FQNEAQ (reference sequence).

V gene TRBV5-1 combines with J gene TRBJ2-7, with D perhaps TRBD1 (6 bases). V shed 2 bases and J shed 2 bases, with 14 bases lying between them. In germline, CDR1 is SGHRS, CDR2 YFSETQ. The CDR3 consists of 15 residues. The CDR3 loop is CASSFSSTGAYEQYF. CDR3 in DNA: TGCGCCAGCAGCTTTTCCTCGACAGGCGCCTACGAGCAGTACTTC.

The sample holds a few counts of this clonotype. The chain carries TRBV9 and TRBJ2-7, with 7 bases aligning to TRBD2. CDR1 and CDR2 from the germline V gene are SGDLS and YYNGEE. The CDR3 consists of 15 residues. The V and J ends lost 0 bases and 5 bases, in that order; junction bases with no gene match: 8. The CDR3 DNA is TGTGCCAGCAGCGTAGGGGGGAGGGCCGTAGACGAGCAGTACTTC. The encoded protein is CASSVGGRAVDEQYF. Variable domain in full (rest from reference TRBV9 and TRBJ2-7): DSGVTQTPKHLITATGQRVTLRCSPRSGDLSVYWYQQSLDQGLQFLIQYYNGEERAKGNILERFSAQQFPDLHSELNLSSLELGDSALYFCASSVGGRAVDEQYFGPGTRLTVT.

The table lists this clonotype with many counts. V gene TRBV12-3 or TRBV12-4 combines with J gene TRBJ2-5; D gene ambiguous. V was cut by 6 bases and J by 0 bases, with 5 bases left in between. CDR3 length: 12 residues. This CDR3 is CASSPYQETQYF. CDR3 DNA sequence: TGTGCCAGCAGCCCGTACCAAGAGACCCAGTACTTC.

This clonotype has a handful of counts. The rearrangement links TRBV11-2 to TRBJ1-2; TRBD1 aligns across 7 bases. Germline V lookup: CDR1 SGHAT, CDR2 FQNNGV. Trimming cost V 1 base and J 3 bases; bases outside gene matches: 2. This CDR3 is built from 14 residues. CDR3 DNA sequence: TGTGCCAGCAGCTTAGGACAGGGATACTATGGCTACACCTTC. As protein: CASSLGQGYYGYTF.

This clonotype was counted a few times. This sequence joins TRBV27 and TRBJ2-4, with D possibly TRBD1 on 6 matching bases. In germline, CDR1 is MNHEY, CDR2 SMNVEV (reference sequence). The CDR3 is 15 residues long. The V end was cut by 7 bases, the J end by 6 bases, with 19 bases between. The DNA of the CDR3 is TGTGCCAGCACCTCAGGGGCAGGGATGGTAAACATTCAGTACTTC. Amino acids: CASTSGAGMVNIQYF.

This clonotype occurred many times. The J gene is TRBJ2-1, the V gene TRBV7-9; 15 nucleotides match TRBD2. CDR1 SEHNR and CDR2 FQNEAQ come from the germline V gene (reference sequence). This CDR3 has 19 residues. V was clipped by 4 bases and J by 4 bases; unmatched bases: 11. CDR3 amino acids: CASSSDWTSGRARYNEQFF. CDR3 DNA: TGTGCCAGCAGCTCGGATTGGACTAGCGGGAGGGCAAGATACAATGAGCAGTTCTTC. Filled out from reference TRBV7-9 and TRBJ2-1, the complete variable domain reads DTGVSQNPRHKITKRGQNVTFRCDPISEHNRLYWYRQTLGQGPEFLTYFQNEAQLEKSRLLSDRFSAERPKGSFSTLEIQRTEQGDSAMYLCASSSDWTSGRARYNEQFFGPGTRLTVL.

This clonotype appeared many times. The chain combines TRBV5-1 with TRBJ1-4; D call uncertain. Trimming pared 4 bases from V and 4 bases from J, leaving 11 bases between. Germline CDR1 and CDR2: SGHRS and YFSETQ. The CDR3 is made up of 14 amino acids. The chain's CDR3 is CASSTRAYNEKLFF. CDR3 nucleotide sequence: TGCGCCAGCAGCACACGGGCCTATAATGAAAAACTGTTTTTT.

This clonotype was found a few times. The rearrangement joins TRBV4-3 to TRBJ2-7; D possibly corresponds to TRBD1 (6 bases). Germline V gives CDR1 LGHNA, CDR2 YSLEER. Trimming stripped 0 bases from V and 9 bases from J, with 24 bases between. The CDR3 length is 17 residues. DNA for the CDR3: TGCGCCAGCAGCCAAGAAATAGCTACAGGGTCGAGGCTGGGGCAGTACTTC. This gives the protein CASSQEIATGSRLGQYF.

The chain employs TRBV3-1 and TRBJ2-2; 14 bases are shared with TRBD2. The CDR3 runs 17 residues. V lost 4 bases, J lost 5 bases, and 6 bases stayed unmatched. The germline gives CDR1 LGHDT, CDR2 YNNKEL (reference sequence). CDR3 in DNA: TGTGCCAGCAGCCGAACTCGGACTAGCGGGGGGACCGGGGAGCTGTTTTTT. The encoded protein is CASSRTRTSGGTGELFF.

The sample holds many counts of this clonotype. Written as DNA, the CDR3 is TGTGCCAGCAGTTTATCCGTATCCGAAAAGCCGGGACTAGCGACCAATGAGCAGTTCTTC. Encoded protein: CASSLSVSEKPGLATNEQFF. The chain employs TRBV28 and TRBJ2-1, with 10 bases identical to TRBD2. Unmatched junction bases numbered 18, after V lost 1 base and J lost 6 bases. CDR1 is MDHEN, CDR2 SYDVKM, per germline. The CDR3 totals 20 residues.

This clonotype was recorded many times. CDR3 in DNA: TGTGCCAGCATTCGCGCCCCTCAGGGGGGAAACACCATATATTTT. Translated: CASIRAPQGGNTIYF. The V and J genes are TRBV12-3 or TRBV12-4 and TRBJ1-3, with a possible D match to TRBD1 (6 bases). CDR3 size: 15 residues. V was shortened by 7 bases and J by 4 bases, with 17 bases between the two germline ends.

This chain connects TRBV19 to TRBJ2-1, with a possible D match to TRBD2 (6 bases). CDR1 is LNHDA and CDR2 is SQIVND in the germline V gene (reference sequence). The CDR3 is 14 residues long. Trimming stripped 7 bases from V and 6 bases from J, with 16 bases between. CDR3 bases: TGTGCCAGTATCGTTGCGGGAAGGCGCAATGAGCAGTTCTTC. Its protein is CASIVAGRRNEQFF.

DNA of the CDR3: TGTGCCAGCAGCGCATACCCGCGGCGCTCTGGGGCCAACGTCCTGACTTTC. Encoded protein: CASSAYPRRSGANVLTF. The rearrangement uses TRBV7-3 and TRBJ2-6; D unclear. Between the trimmed V and J ends, which lost 5 bases and 0 bases, there was a span of 14 bases. This CDR3 has 17 residues. Germline lookup yields CDR1 SGHTA and CDR2 FQGTGA.

The V gene is TRBV29-1, the J gene TRBJ1-2; D is possibly TRBD1 (5 bases). Germline V gene data show CDR1 as SQVTM and CDR2 as ANQGSEA. The CDR3 loop spans 12 amino acids. The CDR3: CSGADRNYGYTF. As DNA, the CDR3 is TGCAGTGGTGCTGACAGAAACTATGGCTACACCTTC.

This clonotype was detected ten times or more. V is TRBV20-1 and J is TRBJ2-1; perhaps D is TRBD1 or TRBD2 (6 bases each). This CDR3 comprises 16 residues. V shed 5 bases and J shed 6 bases, with 23 bases lying between them. Per the germline V gene, CDR1 is DFQATT and CDR2 is SNEGSKA (reference sequence). The CDR3 sequence is CSAVGGKGGELNEQFF. CDR3 nucleotides: TGCAGTGCTGTAGGGGGGAAGGGCGGGGAGCTCAATGAGCAGTTCTTC.

This chain connects TRBV20-1 to TRBJ1-4; no reliable D call. V was shortened by 1 base and J by 3 bases, with 12 bases between the two germline ends. The CDR3 is 15 amino acids. Germline loops: CDR1 DFQATT, CDR2 SNEGSKA (reference sequence). CDR3 DNA: TGCAGTGCTAGAGTATCGGGCAAGGCTAATGAAAAACTGTTTTTT. As protein: CSARVSGKANEKLFF.

This clonotype was detected ten times or more. The rearrangement links TRBV15 to TRBJ2-1, with no clear D. Looked up from germline, CDR1 is LNHNV and CDR2 is YYDKDF (reference sequence). CDR3 length equals 15 residues. The V end was cut by 0 bases, the J end by 0 bases, with 6 bases between. CDR3 residues: CATSRDPGSYNEQFF. CDR3 nucleotide sequence: TGTGCCACCAGCAGAGATCCCGGCTCCTACAATGAGCAGTTCTTC. The full variable domain, completed using reference TRBV15 and TRBJ2-1, is DAMVIQNPRYQVTQFGKPVTLSCSQTLNHNVMYWYQQKSSQAPKLLFHYYDKDFNNEADTPDNFQSRRPNTSFCFLDIRSPGLGDTAMYLCATSRDPGSYNEQFFGPGTRLTVL.

This clonotype came up a few times. This chain links TRBV19 with TRBJ1-1; the match to TRBD1 covers 7 bases. Germline trimming cut 5 bases from V and 2 bases from J; bases unmatched to any gene: 8. In germline, CDR1 is LNHDA, CDR2 SQIVND (reference sequence). This CDR3 contains 15 residues. The CDR3 sequence: CASSGPGQINTEAFF. CDR3 in DNA: TGTGCCAGTAGTGGACCGGGACAGATTAACACTGAAGCTTTCTTT.

The chain recombines TRBV2 with TRBJ2-3; TRBD1 agrees at 8 bases. CDR3 length equals 14 residues. CDR1 is SNHLY and CDR2 is FYNNEI in the germline V gene. J gave up 3 bases and V 5 bases, and 4 bases lay outside the gene matches. CDR3 nucleotide sequence: TGTGCCAGCAGTCTCCGGGACAGGACAGATACGCAGTATTTT. Its translation is CASSLRDRTDTQYF.

The chain couples TRBV3-1 to TRBJ2-7, with D possibly TRBD2 on 5 matching bases. CDR3 length equals 15 residues. The V and J ends lost 1 base and 3 bases respectively, with 13 bases between them. Per the germline V gene, CDR1 is LGHDT and CDR2 is YNNKEL (reference sequence). CDR3 DNA: TGTGCCAGCAGCCAAGGTTTCGGGGTGAGCTACGAGCAGTACTTC. This translates into CASSQGFGVSYEQYF.

A few counts support this clonotype. V gene TRBV4-1 combines with J gene TRBJ2-5, with TRBD2 as a possible D gene (6 bases). The ends were cut back, 1 base at V and 4 bases at J, with 13 bases in the middle. There are 15 residues in the CDR3. Germline values: CDR1 MGHRA, CDR2 YSYEKL. The DNA for the CDR3 is TGCGCCAGCAGCCAAGTCCTAACGGGAGTAGAGACCCAGTACTTC. It encodes CASSQVLTGVETQYF.

This clonotype was observed many times. The V call is TRBV6-1, the J call TRBJ2-7; D is possibly TRBD1 (6 bases). Trimming removed 8 bases at V and 3 bases at J, with 20 bases between. The CDR3 extends over 15 amino acids. Germline V gene data show CDR1 as MNHNS and CDR2 as SASEGT. CDR3: CASSLGDTTFYEQYF. DNA of the CDR3: TGTGCCAGCTCCTTAGGGGACACAACTTTCTACGAGCAGTACTTC.

At least ten counts were recorded for this clonotype. CDR3 loop: CASRGTGNSNQPQHF. The CDR3 DNA follows: TGTGCCAGCCGGGGGACCGGGAATAGCAATCAGCCCCAGCATTTT. This chain connects TRBV12-3 or TRBV12-4 to TRBJ1-5; tentatively, D is TRBD1 (5 bases). The CDR3 has 15 residues. V was trimmed by 8 bases and J by 0 bases, leaving 14 bases between them.

V usage is TRBV19 and J usage is TRBJ1-5; D is possibly TRBD1 (6 bases). The CDR3 extends over 16 amino acids. Germline-derived CDR1 and CDR2 are LNHDA and SQIVND (reference sequence). The ends were cut back, 6 bases at V and 0 bases at J, with 15 bases in the middle. The CDR3 protein is CASSSRGGGSNQPQHF. The CDR3, as DNA: TGTGCCAGTAGCTCCAGGGGTGGGGGTAGCAATCAGCCCCAGCATTTT.

This clonotype was found a few times. The chain combines TRBV10-2 with TRBJ2-1; 10 nucleotides line up with TRBD2. The CDR3 runs 16 residues. The J segment lost 7 bases and the V segment lost 3 bases, leaving 9 bases of the junction unmatched. Germline CDR1 WSHSY, CDR2 SAAADI. Here the CDR3 DNA reads TGCGCCAGCAGTGATGTGAGCGGGAGGGATAGGAATGAGCAGTTCTTC. Translated: CASSDVSGRDRNEQFF.

This clonotype showed up many times. The chain links TRBV3-1 to TRBJ2-3, with D hard to call. V was cut by 0 bases and J by 1 base, with 5 bases left in between. Per germline, CDR1 LGHDT and CDR2 YNNKEL (reference sequence). The CDR3 is made up of 14 amino acids. The CDR3 DNA reads TGTGCCAGCAGCCAAGAGTGGGGCACAGATACGCAGTATTTT. It specifies CASSQEWGTDTQYF.